This passage covers 8 T cell receptor beta chains from one sample sequenced in a study of blood T cell repertoires in COVID-19. Profiling relied on immunoSEQ multiplex PCR, and the TCRdb table lists in-frame clones only, not all of them. The sample lists 150,000 to 200,000 clones, about 86% occurring once. Material: peripheral blood. Source of these receptors: a woman in her 70s with COVID-19, enrolled during active disease.

The V gene is TRBV5-1, the J gene TRBJ2-7, with TRBD2 matching 10 bases. The germline V gene has CDR1 SGHRS and CDR2 YFSETQ. This CDR3 contains 16 residues. V lost 4 bases and J lost 4; bases outside the gene matches: 11. The CDR3 is CASSGTGTSDVYEQYF. CDR3 sequence (DNA): TGCGCCAGCAGCGGAACCGGGACTAGCGATGTTTACGAGCAGTACTTC.

CDR3: CASSTPGQAYEQYF. CDR3 nucleotide sequence: TGTGCCAGCAGCACTCCAGGACAGGCCTACGAGCAGTACTTC. This chain uses TRBV5-4 with TRBJ2-7; TRBD1 matches at 7 bases. The J segment lost 2 bases and the V segment lost 4 bases, leaving 6 bases of the junction unmatched. Germline CDR1 SGHNT, CDR2 YYREEE (reference sequence). The length of the CDR3 is 14 residues.

This chain connects TRBV30 to TRBJ2-2, with a possible D match to TRBD2 (5 bases). The CDR3 has 13 amino acids. The germline V gene encodes CDR1 GTSNPN and CDR2 SVGIG (reference sequence). Trimming removed 0 bases from V and 6 bases from J, with 8 bases in between. The CDR3 region has the DNA TGTGCCTGGAGTGTAGGAGGTGCCGGGGAGCTGTTTTTT. Protein product: CAWSVGGAGELFF.

This chain links TRBV6-5 with TRBJ1-1; a weak D match, TRBD1 (6 bases). CDR1 is MNHEY, CDR2 SVGAGI, per germline. CDR3 length: 13 residues. V was cut by 5 bases and J by 4 bases, with 11 bases left in between. CDR3 sequence (DNA): TGTGCCAGCAGTACAGGGTCGAGCACTGAAGCTTTCTTT. Protein sequence: CASSTGSSTEAFF.

This chain links TRBV2 with TRBJ2-3, with TRBD2 identical over 7 bases. The V segment lost 6 bases and the J segment 1 base; nucleotides outside the gene matches: 1. The CDR3 is 13 amino acids. Germline CDR1 is SNHLY and CDR2 is FYNNEI. The CDR3 sequence is CASSLAGTDTQYF. In DNA, the CDR3 is TGTGCCAGCAGCCTAGCGGGCACAGATACGCAGTATTTT.

This sequence joins TRBV7-2 and TRBJ1-1, with 7 bases matching TRBD1. The CDR3 loop spans 14 amino acids. Germline assignment: CDR1 SGHTA and CDR2 FQGNSA. Trimming at V came to 1 base and at J to 3 bases, leaving 2 bases not matched to a gene. The CDR3 coding sequence is TGTGCCAGCAGCTTAGTACAGGGGTACACTGAAGCTTTCTTT. It is translated as CASSLVQGYTEAFF.

This rearrangement joins TRBV27 to TRBJ1-2, with TRBD1 matching over 9 bases. The CDR3 has 16 amino acids. CDR1 and CDR2 from the germline V gene are MNHEY and SMNVEV (reference sequence). J was trimmed by 6 bases and V by 4 bases; bases with no gene match: 12. This CDR3 is CASSSYQGQGLDGYTF. For the CDR3, the DNA is TGTGCCAGCAGTTCGTACCAGGGACAGGGTCTAGATGGCTACACCTTC.

The V call is TRBV3-1 (or the pseudogene TRBV3-2), the J call TRBJ1-5; tentatively, D is TRBD1 (5 bases). CDR3 length equals 15 residues. V lost 4 bases and J lost 2, with 12 bases in between. The germline gives CDR1 LGHDT, CDR2 YNNKEL (reference sequence). The CDR3 loop reads CASSPNVQGNQPQHF. The CDR3 nucleotides read TGTGCCAGCAGCCCTAACGTACAGGGCAATCAGCCCCAGCATTTT.